This T cell receptor (beta chain) is drawn from a study of blood T cell repertoires in COVID-19. The age range of participants was about 18 to 100 years, with residence in approximately 25 US areas. This CDR3 contains 16 residues. Germline V gene sequence: CDR1 LNHDA, CDR2 SQIVND (reference sequence). V lost 6 bases to trimming and J lost 6 bases; unmatched junction nucleotides: 15. Authors' methods: Amplification of reference gene primers provided the estimated nucleated cell counts. Measured with immunoSEQ multiplex PCR; TCRdb has only the in-frame clones, and not every one. V and J calls and clone size are those listed in that table; D and trimming were worked out from the DNA. The sample has 280,000 or so clones; around 90% are singletons.

The clonotype comes from a woman between 18 and 29 years old with acute COVID-19. This sequence joins TRBV19 and TRBJ2-7; 9 positions agree with TRBD2. The specimen sequenced was PBMCs or T cells enriched from blood (not recorded which). The CDR3 sequence: CASSPLSSGSASEQYF. The CDR3 bases are TGTGCCAGTAGCCCTCTTAGTAGCGGGAGTGCTAGCGAGCAGTACTTC.